The rows below give T cell receptor beta chains drawn from one sample of a study of blood T cell repertoires in COVID-19. Here immunoSEQ multiplex PCR was the method, and the copy in TCRdb shows in-frame clones only, minus some. This sample carries around 250,000 clones, around 88% of them seen once, and the ten largest clones take 0.95% to 1.5%. Sequencing was carried out using PBMCs or T cells enriched from blood (not recorded which). The receptors here all came from a woman in her thirties or forties with acute COVID-19. Each CDR3 is given with its conserved first and last residue. Each record gives: CDR3 protein, D gene, J gene, V gene. A D gene is named only where the DNA matches it firmly.

CDR3 protein: CASSKGTVGDQPQHF
D gene: TRBD1
J gene: TRBJ1-5
V gene: TRBV19

CDR3 protein: CASSPVGFDTQYF
D gene: NA
J gene: TRBJ2-3
V gene: TRBV7-8

CDR3 protein: CASSLLPSGSDVYF
D gene: TRBD2
J gene: TRBJ2-5
V gene: TRBV5-1

CDR3 protein: CATSATGTGYGYTF
D gene: TRBD1
J gene: TRBJ1-2
V gene: TRBV24-1

CDR3 protein: CASSLRRESTDTQYF
D gene: TRBD2
J gene: TRBJ2-3
V gene: TRBV7-9

CDR3 protein: CASSDPRERTEAFF
D gene: NA
J gene: TRBJ1-1
V gene: TRBV11-2

CDR3 protein: CASSLEASGGSYEQYF
D gene: NA
J gene: TRBJ2-7
V gene: TRBV11-2

CDR3 protein: CASRYTVVTEAFF
D gene: NA
J gene: TRBJ1-1
V gene: TRBV6-5

CDR3 protein: CSVAQTGTGGGGYTF
D gene: TRBD1
J gene: TRBJ1-2
V gene: TRBV29-1

CDR3 protein: CATSEGTGDSNQPQHF
D gene: TRBD1
J gene: TRBJ1-5
V gene: TRBV24-1

CDR3 protein: CASSRVGGMNTEAFF
D gene: NA
J gene: TRBJ1-1
V gene: TRBV18

CDR3 protein: CASSLVGTGYEQYF
D gene: TRBD1
J gene: TRBJ2-7
V gene: TRBV5-6

CDR3 protein: CASSIDLPPRTTYNEQFF
D gene: NA
J gene: TRBJ2-1
V gene: TRBV19

CDR3 protein: CASSYLGQGASYEQYF
D gene: TRBD1
J gene: TRBJ2-7
V gene: TRBV5-1

CDR3 protein: CAITPQIGATNTGELFF
D gene: NA
J gene: TRBJ2-2
V gene: TRBV21-1

CDR3 protein: CASSLDPRAAVGNTIYF
D gene: NA
J gene: TRBJ1-3
V gene: TRBV5-1

CDR3 protein: CASSFQGTANTGELFF
D gene: TRBD1
J gene: TRBJ2-2
V gene: TRBV5-5

CDR3 protein: CASSFGQPYNSPLHF
D gene: NA
J gene: TRBJ1-6
V gene: TRBV27

CDR3 protein: CATSDSQGKREKLFF
D gene: NA
J gene: TRBJ1-4
V gene: TRBV24-1

CDR3 protein: CASSETRKFDRGNTIYF
D gene: NA
J gene: TRBJ1-3
V gene: TRBV6-1

CDR3 protein: CASSFSGTSYNEQFF
D gene: TRBD2
J gene: TRBJ2-1
V gene: TRBV7-2

CDR3 protein: CASSFSGITGEKLFF
D gene: NA
J gene: TRBJ1-4
V gene: TRBV27

CDR3 protein: CASSFTGGLTEAFF
D gene: TRBD1
J gene: TRBJ1-1
V gene: TRBV5-1

CDR3 protein: CASSTGLAGVEQFF
D gene: TRBD2
J gene: TRBJ2-1
V gene: TRBV7-2

CDR3 protein: CASSLDPRGTYYEQYF
D gene: NA
J gene: TRBJ2-7
V gene: TRBV27

CDR3 protein: CASSLGFRGGPYEQYF
D gene: TRBD2
J gene: TRBJ2-7
V gene: TRBV13

CDR3 protein: CASMEGAGGHGELFF
D gene: TRBD2
J gene: TRBJ2-2
V gene: TRBV13

CDR3 protein: CASSSDTGGTTEAFF
D gene: TRBD1
J gene: TRBJ1-1
V gene: TRBV5-5

CDR3 protein: CASSKGLATITQYF
D gene: TRBD2
J gene: TRBJ2-3
V gene: TRBV9

CDR3 protein: CASSSPTSGSIYEQFF
D gene: TRBD2
J gene: TRBJ2-1
V gene: TRBV9

CDR3 protein: CASSLDPSYEQYF
D gene: NA
J gene: TRBJ2-7
V gene: TRBV11-3

CDR3 protein: CASGSGTSFYEQYF
D gene: TRBD2
J gene: TRBJ2-7
V gene: TRBV2

CDR3 protein: CASSEDSPQPQHF
D gene: NA
J gene: TRBJ1-5
V gene: TRBV2

CDR3 protein: CAIQGGDRGFQAEAFF
D gene: TRBD1
J gene: TRBJ1-1
V gene: TRBV10-3

CDR3 protein: CASRAGTGSNGYTF
D gene: TRBD1
J gene: TRBJ1-2
V gene: TRBV7-2

CDR3 protein: CASSVGQPQETQYF
D gene: TRBD1
J gene: TRBJ2-5
V gene: TRBV9

CDR3 protein: CASSVQAGPYNEQFF
D gene: TRBD2
J gene: TRBJ2-1
V gene: TRBV9

CDR3 protein: CASSHFRDTEAFF
D gene: NA
J gene: TRBJ1-1
V gene: TRBV7-9

CDR3 protein: CASSSTGIGVSDTQYF
D gene: NA
J gene: TRBJ2-3
V gene: TRBV7-3

CDR3 protein: CASTQFTDTQYF
D gene: NA
J gene: TRBJ2-3
V gene: TRBV7-9

CDR3 protein: CATSRPDEKLFF
D gene: NA
J gene: TRBJ1-4
V gene: TRBV15

CDR3 protein: CASSTRDSGFNEQFF
D gene: NA
J gene: TRBJ2-1
V gene: TRBV6-5

CDR3 protein: CASSDGTVDPTEAFF
D gene: TRBD1
J gene: TRBJ1-1
V gene: TRBV10-1

CDR3 protein: CASSGRGGVNSPLHF
D gene: NA
J gene: TRBJ1-6
V gene: TRBV2

CDR3 protein: CASSLSVGSNQPQHF
D gene: NA
J gene: TRBJ1-5
V gene: TRBV7-8

CDR3 protein: CASSWAGGSSNEKLFF
D gene: TRBD1
J gene: TRBJ1-4
V gene: TRBV5-1

CDR3 protein: CASSESGTHNEQYF
D gene: TRBD2
J gene: TRBJ2-7
V gene: TRBV9

CDR3 protein: CASSEFGTGAGGYTF
D gene: TRBD1
J gene: TRBJ1-2
V gene: TRBV6-1

CDR3 protein: CASSEARQNYGYTF
D gene: NA
J gene: TRBJ1-2
V gene: TRBV2

CDR3 protein: CASSQDFGTDFDTEAFF
D gene: TRBD1
J gene: TRBJ1-1
V gene: TRBV14

CDR3 protein: CASSETSGRTGGTGELFF
D gene: TRBD2
J gene: TRBJ2-2
V gene: TRBV2

CDR3 protein: CATSDGQDPAPQHF
D gene: TRBD1
J gene: TRBJ1-5
V gene: TRBV24-1

CDR3 protein: CASSSTPTDSNQPQHF
D gene: NA
J gene: TRBJ1-5
V gene: TRBV6-6

CDR3 protein: CASRVGGVAYEQYF
D gene: NA
J gene: TRBJ2-7
V gene: TRBV7-9

CDR3 protein: CASSLWTGNQETQYF
D gene: TRBD1
J gene: TRBJ2-5
V gene: TRBV14

CDR3 protein: CASSSPLGLAGYNEQFF
D gene: TRBD2
J gene: TRBJ2-1
V gene: TRBV11-3

CDR3 protein: CASSVPGTGEEKLFF
D gene: TRBD1
J gene: TRBJ1-4
V gene: TRBV19